This T cell receptor beta chain derives from a study of T cells in Graves' hyperthyroidism and ophthalmopathy. This clonotype turned up a few times. The antigen is not known. V was trimmed by 5 bases and J by 5 bases, leaving 15 bases between them. The CDR3 has 14 amino acids. Germline values: CDR1 SEHNR, CDR2 FQNEAQ (reference sequence). The study's findings and limits: Most thyroid clonotypes expanded above 0.001 were also detected in blood.

Hyperthyroidism of Graves' type that showed no ophthalmopathy progression within 18 months was stable. Fresh peripheral blood, under 13 ml, yielded the PBMCs. RNA transcripts yielded amplified TCR beta CDR3 regions. Researchers ran a first-round RT-PCR on the TCR CDR3 using the HTBI primer set. MiXCR, applied by TCRdb to the multiplex PCR reads, yields one record per CDR3 protein. The sample lists some 740,000 distinct CDR3 sequences; 11% to 15% were seen once. This receptor was identified in a woman under 30 with Graves' hyperthyroidism. The sequenced sample was blood. This chain joins TRBV7-9 and TRBJ1-1; no definite D call. The DNA of the CDR3 is TGTGCCAGCAGCAGACCCCAAGGTGGTACTGAAGCTTTCTTT. Protein: CASSRPQGGTEAFF.